This T cell receptor (beta chain) was documented in a study of T cell clones after liver transplantation. The overall study: Post-transplant blood was tracked for graft-donor-reactive T cell clones identified in a pre-transplant mixed lymphocyte reaction. Standard immunosuppression, with no induction, continued until 12-24 months after transplant. Graft-donor-reactive sequences were compared with third-party-reactive TCRbeta sequences from pre-transplant mixed lymphocyte reactions.

Per the germline V gene, CDR1 is SGHRS and CDR2 is YFSETQ. The germline V and J ends were trimmed by 4 bases and 2 bases, with 4 bases remaining between them. The CDR3 sequence is 11 residues long. Only in-frame clones appear in the TCRdb table, and some are missing; sequencing was by immunoSEQ multiplex PCR. The sample has about 72,000 clones; more than 75% are singletons. This TCR came from a human donor who received a liver transplant. The specimen comprised CD4+ T cells from blood, sampled before liver transplant. The chain uses TRBV5-1 and TRBJ2-7; D uncertain. The CDR3 here is CASSGTYEQYF. The CDR3 DNA reads as TGCGCCAGCAGCGGGACCTACGAGCAGTACTTC.